These T cell receptor beta chains were read from a single sample in a study of blood T cell repertoires in COVID-19. Assay: immunoSEQ multiplex PCR; the TCRdb copy retains only in-frame clones and omits some. The sample holds 89,000 or so clones, roughly 83% seen once. Input material: peripheral blood. These receptors originate from a man aged 50 to 60 with active COVID-19. Each CDR3 is given with its conserved first and last residue. A D gene is named only where the DNA matches it firmly. The size of a clone is reported for some rows only, either as once, few or many, or as a class for expanded clones.

12,-,-,TRBJ1-1,TRBV28,CTTEDWNTEAFF,TGTACCACCGAAGACTGGAACACTGAAGCTTTCTTT
15,-,-,TRBJ1-5,TRBV10-3,CAISDQGDSNQPQHF,TGTGCCATCAGTGACCAGGGTGATAGCAATCAGCCCCAGCATTTT
12,few,-,TRBJ1-2,TRBV2,CASSLSDYGYTF,TGTGCCAGCAGTTTGAGCGACTATGGCTACACCTTC
14,-,TRBD2,TRBJ2-1,TRBV2,CASRPGGAYNEQFF,TGTGCCAGCAGGCCCGGGGGGGCCTACAATGAGCAGTTCTTC
15,-,-,TRBJ1-2,TRBV7-2,CASSWTGALFYGYTF,TGTGCCAGCAGCTGGACTGGCGCCCTCTTCTATGGCTACACCTTC
12,-,-,TRBJ2-5,TRBV2,CASKGEGETQYF,TGTGCCAGCAAGGGGGAGGGGGAGACCCAGTACTTC
13,-,TRBD1,TRBJ2-5,TRBV5-6,CASSGDSQETQYF,TGTGCCAGCAGCGGGGACAGCCAAGAGACCCAGTACTTC
15,-,TRBD1,TRBJ1-2,TRBV28,CASESPGQGPNGYTF,TGTGCCAGCGAGTCCCCGGGACAGGGACCGAACGGCTACACCTTC
13,-,-,TRBJ1-1,TRBV11-3,CASSLDPRERAFF,TGTGCCAGCAGCTTAGATCCGAGGGAGAGAGCTTTCTTT
18,-,TRBD2,TRBJ2-7,TRBV27,CASSFRRTSGVPLDEQYF,TGTGCCAGCAGTTTCCGCCGGACTAGCGGGGTACCTCTGGACGAGCAGTACTTC
16,-,-,TRBJ1-4,TRBV4-2,CASSQDSGQGLEKLFF,TGTGCCAGCAGCCAAGATAGCGGGCAGGGGTTGGAAAAACTGTTTTTT
18,-,TRBD2,TRBJ2-3,TRBV5-6,CASSTRRLLAGVVDTQYF,TGTGCCAGCAGTACAAGGAGGTTACTAGCGGGAGTGGTAGATACGCAGTATTTT
13,-,-,TRBJ1-2,TRBV9,CASSVSGVDGYTF,TGTGCCAGCAGCGTATCAGGGGTTGACGGCTACACCTTC
18,once,TRBD2,TRBJ2-1,TRBV6-4,CASSEGVLSSGGAEEQFF,TGTGCCAGCAGTGAAGGTGTGTTGAGTAGCGGGGGGGCAGAGGAGCAGTTCTTC
14,-,-,TRBJ1-2,TRBV19,CASSAWTPRYGYTF,TGTGCCAGTAGTGCCTGGACTCCCCGCTATGGCTACACCTTC
14,-,TRBD1,TRBJ2-1,TRBV28,CASSLGDRGHEQFF,TGTGCCAGCAGTTTAGGGGACAGGGGGCACGAGCAGTTCTTC
15,-,-,TRBJ1-1,TRBV7-2,CASSLAQGKNTEAFF,TGTGCCAGCAGCCTAGCTCAGGGGAAGAACACTGAAGCTTTCTTT
16,-,-,TRBJ2-7,TRBV28,CASSSMQFLINYEQYF,TGTGCCAGCAGTTCAATGCAGTTCCTTATAAACTACGAGCAGTACTTC
16,-,-,TRBJ2-1,TRBV27,CASSFADLSSYNEQFF,TGTGCCAGCAGTTTCGCGGACTTGAGCTCCTACAATGAGCAGTTCTTC
14,-,TRBD1,TRBJ1-5,TRBV20-1,CSASRQGSNQPQHF,TGCAGTGCTAGTAGACAGGGAAGCAATCAGCCCCAGCATTTT
15,-,TRBD1,TRBJ1-2,TRBV5-6,CASSLYRGQNYGYTF,TGTGCCAGCAGCTTGTACAGGGGGCAAAACTATGGCTACACCTTC
15,few,-,TRBJ2-3,TRBV7-2,CASSREGVGTDTQYF,TGTGCCAGCAGCCGCGAAGGGGTGGGCACAGATACGCAGTATTTT
14,few,-,TRBJ1-5,TRBV6-5,CASSLGPSNQPQHF,TGTGCCAGCAGCCTGGGCCCTAGCAATCAGCCCCAGCATTTT
16,-,TRBD2,TRBJ2-3,TRBV6-1,CASRELAGGFQRTQYF,TGTGCCAGCAGGGAACTAGCGGGGGGCTTCCAGAGGACGCAGTATTTT
13,-,-,TRBJ2-5,TRBV29-1,CSVDLTGGETQYF,TGCAGCGTCGACCTAACAGGTGGAGAGACCCAGTACTTC
16,-,TRBD2,TRBJ2-7,TRBV15,CATSRDGAGGAHEQYF,TGTGCCACCAGCAGAGATGGGGCGGGAGGTGCCCACGAGCAGTACTTC
14,-,-,TRBJ1-3,TRBV30,CAWEIGGGGNTIYF,TGTGCCTGGGAGATCGGGGGGGGAGGAAACACCATATATTTT
16,-,-,TRBJ2-1,TRBV24-1,CATSDFGQGTYNEQFF,TGTGCCACCAGTGATTTCGGGCAGGGGACCTACAATGAGCAGTTCTTC
15,-,-,TRBJ2-5,TRBV7-9,CASSRGTVGQETQYF,TGTGCCAGCAGTCGTGGTACAGTTGGACAAGAGACCCAGTACTTC
15,-,TRBD2,TRBJ2-7,TRBV7-9,CASSLATSGAYEQYF,TGTGCCAGCAGCCTAGCGACTAGCGGGGCCTACGAGCAGTACTTC
13,once,TRBD1,TRBJ1-2,TRBV6-2/TRBV6-3,CASSQTGNYGYTF,TGTGCCAGCAGTCAGACAGGGAACTATGGCTACACCTTC
16,-,TRBD2,TRBJ2-3,TRBV27,CASSSTSGGHRYTQYF,TGTGCCAGCAGTTCGACTAGCGGGGGTCATCGCTATACGCAGTATTTT
16,-,-,TRBJ2-1,TRBV15,CATSRDNIIGYNEQFF,TGTGCCACCAGCAGAGATAATATAATCGGCTACAATGAGCAGTTCTTC
21,-,TRBD1,TRBJ1-5,TRBV4-3,CASSQDIGAGTGKYSNQPQHF,TGCGCCAGCAGCCAAGACATCGGAGCCGGGACAGGGAAATATAGCAATCAGCCCCAGCATTTT
15,-,-,TRBJ2-7,TRBV19,CASSIAAGAVDEQYF,TGTGCCAGTAGTATAGCCGCAGGGGCGGTTGACGAGCAGTACTTC
18,-,-,TRBJ1-4,TRBV7-9,CASSLVVGQPAGNEKLFF,TGTGCCAGCAGCTTAGTCGTTGGACAGCCGGCTGGTAATGAAAAACTGTTTTTT
15,-,-,TRBJ2-6,TRBV5-6,CASAIRGWGANVLTF,TGTGCCAGCGCGATTCGGGGATGGGGGGCCAACGTCCTGACTTTC
17,-,TRBD2,TRBJ2-3,TRBV4-2,CASSQSTSGTSTDTQYF,TGTGCCAGCAGCCAATCGACTAGCGGGACTAGCACAGATACGCAGTATTTT
12,-,-,TRBJ2-7,TRBV5-6,CASSLGGYEQYF,TGTGCCAGCAGCTTGGGAGGCTACGAGCAGTACTTC
14,few,-,TRBJ2-7,TRBV10-3,CAISEMAATYEQYF,TGTGCCATCAGTGAGATGGCGGCAACTTACGAGCAGTACTTC
14,-,-,TRBJ2-2,TRBV19,CASSMGGSTGELFF,TGTGCCAGTAGTATGGGGGGAAGCACCGGGGAGCTGTTTTTT